The clone carrying this TCR beta chain has a handful of counts. One entry per CDR3 protein, called by TCRdb with MiXCR from the 5' RACE reads. The table lists about 60,000 distinct CDR3 sequences, roughly 10% of them singletons. V gave up 8 bases and J gave up 2 bases, with 16 bases separating them. The CDR3 sequence is 14 residues long. The sample originates from a study of neurological immune-mediated disorders. Noted time point: longitudinal time-point 2. Source material was 2 million unsorted PBMCs, stored at -80 °C in RNAlater. The V and J genes are TRBV12-3 or TRBV12-4 and TRBJ2-7; D may correspond to TRBD1 or TRBD2 (5 bases each). The receptor comes from a man aged 30-40 years in good health. Sequencing input: PBMCs. CDR3 sequence reads: CASGSGTDTYEQYF. The DNA for the CDR3 is TGTGCCAGCGGATCCGGGACGGATACCTACGAGCAGTACTTC.